What follows describes a single TCR beta chain. CDR3 size: 13 residues. Trimming took 4 bases from V and 7 from J; bases not matched to a gene: 5. Germline CDR1 is SGHRS and CDR2 is YFSETQ. These data belong to a study of blood T cell repertoires in COVID-19. The wider study: Samples of COVID-19 (acute and convalescent) were obtained from the United States, Italy and Spain. PBMCs, B-cell-depleted T cells, or T cells were the source of the cDNA or gDNA that made up the material.

Original data processing: Estimation of nucleated cell counts relied on the amplification of reference gene primers. The data were produced by immunoSEQ multiplex PCR, yet TCRdb's version contains in-frame clones alone and is incomplete. The V and J calls and the clone size are those of that table, but D and trimming were determined from the DNA. The sample has around 180,000 clones; approximately 87% are singletons. The sequenced sample was peripheral blood. The chain links TRBV5-1 to TRBJ1-2, with TRBD1 matching 9 bases. The clonotype comes from a man in his sixties or seventies with active or convalescent COVID-19. The CDR3 DNA is TGCGCCAGCAGCACACAGGGGGCCAGTGGCTACACCTTC. This sequence encodes CASSTQGASGYTF.